One sample yielded the 12 T cell receptor beta chains listed below, sequenced in a study of vaccination and CD4 T cells after COVID-19. Sequencing of the DNA from cultured CD4+ T cells was carried out with the Oncomine TCR Beta short-read assay. A single record per CDR3 protein comes from TCRdb applying MiXCR to the PCR reads. The sample has 20,000 to 25,000 distinct CDR3 sequences, approximately 51% seen once. The antigens for these receptors are not known. Treatment indicated: roughly 11-day PBMC culture with coronavirus spike peptide pools or control peptides (ViraFEST assay). Sequencing input: CD4+ T cells from blood, cultured in vitro. The origin of the receptors is a human donor who had recovered from COVID-19.

The chain links TRBV20-1 to TRBJ2-4; the D gene is possibly TRBD2 (6 bases). This CDR3 comprises 13 residues. Germline values: CDR1 DFQATT, CDR2 SNEGSKA (reference sequence). The ends were cut back, 4 bases at V and 6 bases at J, with 13 bases in the middle. CDR3 bases: TGCAGTGCTATGTCGGGAGCTGGAAACATTCAGTACTTC. Its translation: CSAMSGAGNIQYF.

In this sample, this clonotype turned up a few times. V and J are TRBV6-1 and TRBJ2-2, with D possibly called TRBD1 or TRBD2 (5 bases each). CDR3 length equals 12 residues. Germline V gene sequence: CDR1 MNHNS, CDR2 SASEGT. The V end lost 10 bases, the J end lost 7 bases, and 13 bases lay between the germline ends. This chain's CDR3 is CATSWGSGELFF. CDR3 sequence (DNA): TGTGCCACATCCTGGGGGAGCGGGGAGCTGTTTTTT.

This chain uses TRBV20-1 with TRBJ2-3; TRBD2 matches at 9 bases. The germline V gene has CDR1 DFQATT and CDR2 SNEGSKA (reference sequence). J was trimmed by 0 bases and V by 3 bases; bases with no gene match: 4. The length of the CDR3 is 15 residues. CDR3 coding DNA: TGCAGTGCTAGCAAGCGGGAGGCGAGCACAGATACGCAGTATTTT. Its translation: CSASKREASTDTQYF.

The V call is TRBV28, the J call TRBJ1-4; D is ambiguous. The V gene lost 6 bases and the J gene lost 6 bases, with 20 bases spanning the gap. Germline assignment: CDR1 MDHEN and CDR2 SYDVKM. The CDR3 extends over 16 amino acids. CDR3 loop: CASSPPQGRYDEKLFF. The CDR3 nucleotides are TGTGCCAGCAGCCCACCCCAAGGGAGGTACGATGAAAAACTGTTTTTT.

By share of the sample, this clonotype is medium-sized (0.01 to 0.1%). The CDR3 reads CASSSSLAGAKDTQYF. The CDR3 region has the DNA TGTGCCAGCAGTTCCTCACTAGCGGGAGCGAAAGATACGCAGTATTTT. The chain joins TRBV27 to TRBJ2-3; 11 nucleotides agree with TRBD2. J was trimmed by 5 bases and V by 4 bases; bases with no gene match: 8. Germline CDR1 MNHEY, CDR2 SMNVEV (reference sequence). The CDR3 has 16 amino acids.

This clonotype was seen only once. The chain couples TRBV14 to TRBJ2-2; D is possibly TRBD1 (5 bases). Per the germline V gene, CDR1 is SGHDN and CDR2 is FVKESK. V lost 3 bases and J lost 6, with 14 bases in between. The CDR3 covers 15 residues. CDR3 residues: CASSHRAGSAGELFF. Here the CDR3 DNA reads TGTGCCAGCAGCCACCGAGCAGGGTCCGCCGGGGAGCTGTTTTTT.

In its sample, this clonotype is medium-sized (0.01 to 0.1%). V is TRBV6-1 and J is TRBJ1-1; D possibly corresponds to TRBD1 (6 bases). Between the trimmed V and J ends, which lost 6 bases and 0 bases, there was a span of 23 bases. The V gene's germline CDR1 is MNHNS and CDR2 SASEGT. The CDR3 has 18 amino acids. This chain's CDR3 is CASRAEQGQIFMNTEAFF. The CDR3 DNA is TGTGCCAGCAGGGCGGAACAGGGTCAAATCTTCATGAACACTGAAGCTTTCTTT.

The genes are TRBV30 and TRBJ1-6; TRBD1 is a possible D gene (5 bases). Looked up from germline, CDR1 is GTSNPN and CDR2 is SVGIG (reference sequence). The ends were cut back, 6 bases at V and 5 bases at J, with 8 bases in the middle. The CDR3 spans 12 residues. The CDR3 region has the DNA TGTGCCTGTCAGGGAAATAATTCACCCCTCCACTTT. Amino acids: CACQGNNSPLHF. Complete variable domain (other parts from reference TRBV30 and TRBJ1-6): SQTIHQWPATLVQPVGSPLSLECTVEGTSNPNLYWYRQAAGRGLQLLFYSVGIGQISSEVPQNLSASRPQDRQFILSSKKLLLSDSGFYLCACQGNNSPLHFGNGTRLTVT.

The chain has TRBV10-2 and TRBJ1-5; tentatively, D is TRBD1 (6 bases). Germline V gene lookup returns CDR1 WSHSY and CDR2 SAAADI. V was pared by 7 bases and J by 9 bases, with 16 bases between. The CDR3 is 13 amino acids. In nucleotides, the CDR3 is TGCGCCAGCAACCCTGAACAGGGTAGGCCCCAGCATTTT. Its protein product is CASNPEQGRPQHF.

The genes are TRBV7-3 and TRBJ2-3, with D perhaps TRBD2 (6 bases). CDR1 and CDR2 from the germline V gene are SGHTA and FQGTGA. The V and J ends lost 3 bases and 5 bases respectively, with 15 bases between them. The CDR3 loop spans 15 amino acids. The CDR3 DNA reads as TGTGCCAGCAGCTTTCGCCCGGACGGGGGAGATACGCAGTATTTT. Translated: CASSFRPDGGDTQYF.

The chain links TRBV30 to TRBJ1-1; D unclear. Trimming pared 5 bases from V and 3 bases from J, leaving 13 bases between. The CDR3 sequence is 13 residues long. From germline, CDR1 is GTSNPN and CDR2 SVGIG (reference sequence). This CDR3 reads CAWRAREDTEAFF. The CDR3 nucleotides read TGTGCCTGGCGAGCCCGGGAGGACACTGAAGCTTTCTTT.

The chain couples TRBV10-1 to TRBJ2-5; 10 bases are shared with TRBD1. Germline CDR1 WNHNN, CDR2 SYGVQD (reference sequence). The length of the CDR3 is 16 residues. The trim removed 6 bases at V and 4 bases at J, leaving 11 bases unmatched. This chain's CDR3 is CASSFSGTGELETQYF. The CDR3 DNA sequence: TGCGCCAGCAGCTTCTCCGGGACAGGGGAATTAGAGACCCAGTACTTC.